The next 16 T cell receptor beta chains were all read from a single sample in a study of blood T cell repertoires in COVID-19. TCRdb's table, derived via immunoSEQ multiplex PCR, lists solely in-frame clones and lacks some. The repertoire has more than 95,000 clones, about 83% of them found once; the top ten carry under 6%. Sequencing input: peripheral blood. The origin of the receptors is a man aged 80 or over with active or convalescent COVID-19.

This chain joins TRBV5-6 and TRBJ1-3; 7 nucleotides line up with TRBD1. J gave up 2 bases and V 4 bases, and 6 bases lay outside the gene matches. Germline loops: CDR1 SGHDT, CDR2 YYEEEE. This CDR3 has 15 residues. CDR3 residues: CASSGPGTAGNTIYF. CDR3 nucleotides: TGTGCCAGCAGCGGACCGGGGACAGCTGGAAACACCATATATTTT.

This clone was found once. V gene TRBV15 combines with J gene TRBJ1-3; D unresolved. This CDR3 comprises 18 residues. Germline CDR1 is LNHNV and CDR2 is YYDKDF (reference sequence). The V end lost 3 bases, the J end lost 0 bases, and 18 bases lay between the germline ends. CDR3 loop: CATSRADKVGSSGNTIYF. The CDR3 DNA sequence: TGTGCCACCAGCAGGGCCGACAAAGTTGGTAGCTCTGGAAACACCATATATTTT.

This rearrangement joins TRBV27 to TRBJ2-2; 9 bases line up with TRBD1. CDR3 size: 16 residues. CDR1 is MNHEY, CDR2 SMNVEV, per germline (reference sequence). With 5 bases clipped from V and 7 bases from J, the junction kept 11 bases outside the gene matches. In DNA, the CDR3 is TGTGCCAGCAGTCCAGGAGGGACAGGGAGAGGCGGGGAGCTGTTTTTT. Its protein is CASSPGGTGRGGELFF.

The chain combines TRBV7-6 with TRBJ2-2; 7 nucleotides match TRBD2. Trimming removed 5 bases from V and 2 bases from J; junction bases left unmatched: 11. Germline lookup yields CDR1 SGHVS and CDR2 FNYEAQ. This CDR3 contains 17 residues. The CDR3 is CASSATTAGPNTGELFF. In DNA form, the CDR3 reads TGTGCCAGCAGCGCCACTACAGCGGGGCCCAACACCGGGGAGCTGTTTTTT.

This chain uses TRBV27 with TRBJ2-1, with TRBD2 matching 7 bases. With 4 bases clipped from V and 0 bases from J, the junction kept 6 bases outside the gene matches. This CDR3 region has 16 residues. The V gene's germline CDR1 is MNHEY and CDR2 SMNVEV (reference sequence). This CDR3 reads CASSSPAGNSYNEQFF. CDR3 bases: TGTGCCAGCAGTTCACCAGCGGGGAACTCCTACAATGAGCAGTTCTTC.

The chain is built from TRBV5-1 and TRBJ2-3, with TRBD2 identical over 12 bases. CDR3 length equals 17 residues. The germline CDR1 and CDR2 sequences are SGHRS and YFSETQ. Trimming removed 0 bases from V and 3 bases from J; junction bases left unmatched: 5. This CDR3 is CASSLDPLAGGTDTQYF. The CDR3 nucleotides read TGCGCCAGCAGCTTGGATCCACTAGCGGGGGGTACAGATACGCAGTATTTT.

The rearrangement uses TRBV3-1 (or the pseudogene TRBV3-2) and TRBJ2-2; weak D call: TRBD1 (6 bases). Germline CDR1 is LGHDT and CDR2 is YNNKEL (reference sequence). V was trimmed by 9 bases and J by 0 bases, leaving 11 bases between them. This CDR3 comprises 14 residues. CDR3 coding DNA: TGTGCCAGTAAAGGACAGTCGAACACCGGGGAGCTGTTTTTT. It specifies CASKGQSNTGELFF.

This sequence joins TRBV2 and TRBJ2-1, with D possibly being TRBD2 (5 bases). CDR3 length: 13 amino acids. Germline V gene sequence: CDR1 SNHLY, CDR2 FYNNEI. V was pared by 7 bases and J by 8 bases, with 15 bases between. CDR3 amino acids: CASNRDGRDEQFF. The CDR3 nucleotides are TGTGCCAGCAACCGCGACGGGCGGGATGAGCAGTTCTTC.

V gene TRBV3-1 (or the pseudogene TRBV3-2) combines with J gene TRBJ2-1; TRBD2 matches 12 bases. The CDR3 runs 18 residues. The germline V gene encodes CDR1 LGHDT and CDR2 YNNKEL (reference sequence). Trimming cost V 2 bases and J 4 bases; bases outside gene matches: 9. CDR3 loop: CASSQTTSGGLIYNEQFF. The CDR3 DNA follows: TGTGCCAGCAGCCAAACGACTAGCGGGGGCCTTATATACAATGAGCAGTTCTTC.

V and J are TRBV7-8 and TRBJ2-3; D unresolved. The germline V and J ends were trimmed by 3 bases and 1 base, with 11 bases remaining between them. The CDR3 has 15 amino acids. CDR1 and CDR2 (germline): SGHVS, FQNEAQ. The CDR3: CASSLVLAGTDTQYF. DNA for the CDR3: TGTGCCAGCAGCTTGGTGTTAGCAGGCACAGATACGCAGTATTTT.

This clone appeared a few times. Distinct nucleotide sequences in the sample also encode this CDR3. The V and J genes are TRBV28 and TRBJ2-1, with 10 bases lining up with TRBD2. Per the germline V gene, CDR1 is MDHEN and CDR2 is SYDVKM. Trimming took 5 bases from V and 7 from J; bases not matched to a gene: 20. The length of the CDR3 is 19 residues. In nucleotides, the CDR3 is TGTGCCAGCAGTGCCAGCCCCCTTAGCGGGGGGTCCCTAGGGAATGAGCAGTTCTTC. It specifies CASSASPLSGGSLGNEQFF.

This chain uses TRBV12-3 or TRBV12-4 with TRBJ2-5, with 7 bases matching TRBD1. The V gene end was trimmed by 6 bases and the J gene end by 5 bases; junction bases not matched to a gene: 6. The CDR3 totals 13 residues. In nucleotides, the CDR3 is TGTGCCAGCAGCCAAGACAGGGCGGAGACCCAGTACTTC. Its translation is CASSQDRAETQYF.

The chain couples TRBV19 to TRBJ2-3; 11 bases map to TRBD2. The CDR3 totals 17 residues. The J segment lost 2 bases and the V segment lost 3 bases, leaving 7 bases of the junction unmatched. Germline V CDR1 and CDR2: LNHDA, SQIVND (reference sequence). CDR3 bases: TGTGCCAGTAGTATGGTGTCTAGCGGGGGGACCACAGATACGCAGTATTTT. It encodes CASSMVSSGGTTDTQYF.

The rearrangement joins TRBV5-1 to TRBJ2-7; D uncertain. Deletions cut 4 bases from V and 4 bases from J, with 12 bases between. CDR3 length: 13 residues. Germline V CDR1 and CDR2: SGHRS, YFSETQ. CDR3: CASSPLSLYEQYF. CDR3 bases: TGCGCCAGCAGCCCGTTGAGTTTATACGAGCAGTACTTC. The whole variable domain, remainder taken from reference TRBV5-1 and TRBJ2-7, is KAGVTQTPRYLIKTRGQQVTLSCSPISGHRSVSWYQQTPGQGLQFLFEYFSETQRNKGNFPGRFSGRQFSNSRSEMNVSTLELGDSALYLCASSPLSLYEQYFGPGTRLTVT.

This clone was picked up a small number of times. This chain connects TRBV7-9 to TRBJ1-1, with D possibly being TRBD1 (5 bases). The CDR3 length is 15 residues. Germline loops: CDR1 SEHNR, CDR2 FQNEAQ (reference sequence). V was trimmed by 6 bases and J by 3 bases, leaving 17 bases between them. In DNA form, the CDR3 reads TGTGCCAGCAGTTACCCGGGCCGGGGGGACACTGAAGCTTTCTTT. It codes for CASSYPGRGDTEAFF.

The CDR3 region is CASSRAGSYNEQFF. In DNA, the CDR3 is TGTGCCAGCAGTCGGGCGGGCTCCTACAATGAGCAGTTCTTC. The chain couples TRBV6-5 to TRBJ2-1; D may be TRBD2 (5 bases). V gave up 5 bases and J gave up 0 bases, with 8 bases separating them. In germline, CDR1 is MNHEY, CDR2 SVGAGI. The CDR3 has 14 residues.